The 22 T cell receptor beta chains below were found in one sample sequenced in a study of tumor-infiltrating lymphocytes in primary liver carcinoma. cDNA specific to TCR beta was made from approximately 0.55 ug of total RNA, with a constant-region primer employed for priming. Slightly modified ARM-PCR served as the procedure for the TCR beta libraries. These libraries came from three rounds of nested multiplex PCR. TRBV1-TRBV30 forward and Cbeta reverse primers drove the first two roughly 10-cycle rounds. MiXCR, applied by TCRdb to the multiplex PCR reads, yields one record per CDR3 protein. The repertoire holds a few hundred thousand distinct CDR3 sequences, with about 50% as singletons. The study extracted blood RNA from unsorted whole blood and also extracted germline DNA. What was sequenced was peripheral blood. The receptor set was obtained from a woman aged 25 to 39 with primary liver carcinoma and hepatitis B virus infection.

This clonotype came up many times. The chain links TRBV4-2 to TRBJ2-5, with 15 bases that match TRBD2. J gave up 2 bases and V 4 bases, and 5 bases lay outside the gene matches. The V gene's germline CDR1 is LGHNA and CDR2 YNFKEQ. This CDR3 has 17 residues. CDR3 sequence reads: CASSPWTSGREQETQYF. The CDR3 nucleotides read TGTGCCAGCAGCCCGTGGACTAGCGGGAGGGAGCAAGAGACCCAGTACTTC.

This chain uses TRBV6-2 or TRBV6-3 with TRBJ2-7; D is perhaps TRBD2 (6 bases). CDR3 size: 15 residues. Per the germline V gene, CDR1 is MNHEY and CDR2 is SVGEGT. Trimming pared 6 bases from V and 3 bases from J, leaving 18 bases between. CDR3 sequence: CASRNPLSGCYEQYF. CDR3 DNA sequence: TGTGCCAGCAGGAACCCCCTAAGCGGGTGCTACGAGCAGTACTTC.

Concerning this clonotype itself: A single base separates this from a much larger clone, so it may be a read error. CDR3 bases: TGTGCCTGCAGTCTAGCGGGAGGTTGGAATGAGCAGTTCTTC. Its translation: CACSLAGGWNEQFF. The gene calls are TRBV6-5 and TRBJ2-1, with TRBD2 matching over 11 bases. This CDR3 is 14 amino acids long. In germline, CDR1 is MNHEY, CDR2 SVGAGI.

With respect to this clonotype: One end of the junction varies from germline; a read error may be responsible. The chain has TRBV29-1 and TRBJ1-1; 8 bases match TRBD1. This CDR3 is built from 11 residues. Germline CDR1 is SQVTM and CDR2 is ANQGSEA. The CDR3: CSVDQGAETFF. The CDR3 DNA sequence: TGCAGCGTAGACCAGGGGGCTGAAACTTTCTTT.

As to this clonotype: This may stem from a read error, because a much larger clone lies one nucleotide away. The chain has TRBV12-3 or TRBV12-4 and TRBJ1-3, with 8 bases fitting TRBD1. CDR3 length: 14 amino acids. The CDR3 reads CVSRTGHSGNTIYF. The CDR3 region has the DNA TGTGTCAGCAGGACAGGGCACTCTGGAAACACCATATATTTT.

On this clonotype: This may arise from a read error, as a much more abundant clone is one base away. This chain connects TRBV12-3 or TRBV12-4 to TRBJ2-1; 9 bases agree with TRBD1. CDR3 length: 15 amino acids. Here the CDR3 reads CGSSNRDRALNKQFF. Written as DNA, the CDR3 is TGTGGCAGCAGTAATCGGGACAGGGCGCTGAATAAGCAGTTCTTC.

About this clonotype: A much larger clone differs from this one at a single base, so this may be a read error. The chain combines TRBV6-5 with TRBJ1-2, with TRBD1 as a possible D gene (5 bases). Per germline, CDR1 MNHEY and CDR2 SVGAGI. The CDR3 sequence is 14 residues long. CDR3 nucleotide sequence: TGTGACAGCAGTGCGGGACGGCCCCTCTATGGCTACACCTTC. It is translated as CDSSAGRPLYGYTF.

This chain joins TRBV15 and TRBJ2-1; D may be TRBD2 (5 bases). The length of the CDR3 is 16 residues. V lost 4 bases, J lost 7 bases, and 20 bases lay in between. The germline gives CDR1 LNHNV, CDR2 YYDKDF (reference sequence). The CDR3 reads CATSKSPLESGNEQFF. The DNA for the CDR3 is TGTGCCACCAGCAAAAGCCCCCTTGAGAGCGGAAATGAGCAGTTCTTC.

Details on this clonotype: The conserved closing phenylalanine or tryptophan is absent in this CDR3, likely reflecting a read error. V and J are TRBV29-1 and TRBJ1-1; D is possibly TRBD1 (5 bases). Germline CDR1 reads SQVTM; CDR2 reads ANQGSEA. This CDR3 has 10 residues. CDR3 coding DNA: TGCAGCGCCGCGGACACTGACGCTTTCGTT. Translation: CSAADTDAFV.

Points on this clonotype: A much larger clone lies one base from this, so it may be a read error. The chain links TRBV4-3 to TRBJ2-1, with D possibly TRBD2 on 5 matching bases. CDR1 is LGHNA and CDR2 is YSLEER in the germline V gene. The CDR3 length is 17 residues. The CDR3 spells CASSQDVAGGSYNGQFF. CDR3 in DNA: TGCGCCAGCAGCCAAGATGTTGCGGGCGGCTCCTACAATGGGCAGTTCTTC.

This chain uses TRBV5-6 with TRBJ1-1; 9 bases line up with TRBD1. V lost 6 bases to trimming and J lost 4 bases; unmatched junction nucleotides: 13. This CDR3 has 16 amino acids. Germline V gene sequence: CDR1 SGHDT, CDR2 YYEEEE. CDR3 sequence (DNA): TGTGCCAGCACCCTCGGGACAGGGAAAGGAGGCACTGAAGCTTTCTTT. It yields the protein CASTLGTGKGGTEAFF.

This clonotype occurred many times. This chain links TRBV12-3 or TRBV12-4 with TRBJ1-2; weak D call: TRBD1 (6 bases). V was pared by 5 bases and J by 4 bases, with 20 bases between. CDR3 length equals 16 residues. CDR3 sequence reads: CASSPQGTIYPYGYTF. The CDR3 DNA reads TGTGCCAGCAGTCCACAGGGCACAATTTACCCCTATGGCTACACCTTC.

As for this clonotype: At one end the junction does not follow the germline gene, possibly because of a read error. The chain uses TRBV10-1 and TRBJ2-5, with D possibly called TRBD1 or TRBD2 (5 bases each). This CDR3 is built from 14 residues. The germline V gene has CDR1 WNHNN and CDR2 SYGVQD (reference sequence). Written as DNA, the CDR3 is TGCGCCAGCAGTGACTCCGGGGCCCAAGAGACCAAGTACTTC. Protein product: CASSDSGAQETKYF.

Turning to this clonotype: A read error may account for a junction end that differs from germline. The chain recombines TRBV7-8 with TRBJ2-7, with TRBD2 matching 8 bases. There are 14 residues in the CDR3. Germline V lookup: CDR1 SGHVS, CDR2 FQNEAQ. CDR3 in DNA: TGTGCCAGCGGCTTAACTAGCGGAGCCTACGAGCAGTACTTC. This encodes CASGLTSGAYEQYF.

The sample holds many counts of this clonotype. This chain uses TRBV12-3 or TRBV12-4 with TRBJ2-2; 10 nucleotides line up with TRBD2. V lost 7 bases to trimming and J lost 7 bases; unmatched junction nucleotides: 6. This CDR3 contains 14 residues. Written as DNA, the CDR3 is TGTGCCAGCACCCCTAGCGGGAGTAACGGGGAGCTGTTTTTT. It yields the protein CASTPSGSNGELFF.

This CDR3 is CASSLFGRDNYNEQFF. The CDR3 DNA reads TGTGCCAGCAGCTTATTTGGGCGGGATAACTACAATGAGCAGTTCTTC. The chain carries TRBV7-9 and TRBJ2-1, with D possibly TRBD2 on 6 matching bases. V lost 2 bases, J lost 3 bases, and 14 bases lay in between. Per germline, CDR1 SEHNR and CDR2 FQNEAQ (reference sequence). The CDR3 contains 16 residues.

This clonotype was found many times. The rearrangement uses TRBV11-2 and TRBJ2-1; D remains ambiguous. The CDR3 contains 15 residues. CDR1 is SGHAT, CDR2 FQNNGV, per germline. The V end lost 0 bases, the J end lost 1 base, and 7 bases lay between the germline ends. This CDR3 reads CASSLDVGSYNEQFF. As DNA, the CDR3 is TGTGCCAGCAGCTTAGATGTAGGGTCCTACAATGAGCAGTTCTTC.

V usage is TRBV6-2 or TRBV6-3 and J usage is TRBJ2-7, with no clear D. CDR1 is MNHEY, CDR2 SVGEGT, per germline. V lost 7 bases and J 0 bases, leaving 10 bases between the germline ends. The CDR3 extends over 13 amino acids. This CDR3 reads CASTEHFSYEQYF. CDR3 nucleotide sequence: TGTGCCAGCACCGAACATTTCTCCTACGAGCAGTACTTC.

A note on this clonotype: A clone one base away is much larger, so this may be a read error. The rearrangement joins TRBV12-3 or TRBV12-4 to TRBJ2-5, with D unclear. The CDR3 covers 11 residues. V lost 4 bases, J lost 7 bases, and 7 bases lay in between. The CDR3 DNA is TGTGCCAGCAGTTGGGTTGGGACCCAGTACTTC. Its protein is CASSWVGTQYF.

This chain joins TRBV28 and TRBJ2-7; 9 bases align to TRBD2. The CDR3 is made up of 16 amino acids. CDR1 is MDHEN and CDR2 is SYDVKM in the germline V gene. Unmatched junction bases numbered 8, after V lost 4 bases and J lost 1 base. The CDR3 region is CASSSTRTSESYEQYF. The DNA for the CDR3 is TGTGCCAGCAGTTCCACACGGACTAGCGAATCCTACGAGCAGTACTTC. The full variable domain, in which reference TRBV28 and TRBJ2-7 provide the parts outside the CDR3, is DVKVTQSSRYLVKRTGEKVFLECVQDMDHENMFWYRQDPGLGLRLIYFSYDVKMKEKGDIPEGYSVSREKKERFSLILESASTNQTSMYLCASSSTRTSESYEQYFGPGTRLTVT.

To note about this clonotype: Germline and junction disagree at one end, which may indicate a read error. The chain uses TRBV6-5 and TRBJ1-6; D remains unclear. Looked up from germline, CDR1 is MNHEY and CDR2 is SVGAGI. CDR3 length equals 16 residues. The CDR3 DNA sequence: TGTGTCAGCAGTCCCCATGCAGGCTTCTATAATTCACCCCTCCACTTT. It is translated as CVSSPHAGFYNSPLHF.

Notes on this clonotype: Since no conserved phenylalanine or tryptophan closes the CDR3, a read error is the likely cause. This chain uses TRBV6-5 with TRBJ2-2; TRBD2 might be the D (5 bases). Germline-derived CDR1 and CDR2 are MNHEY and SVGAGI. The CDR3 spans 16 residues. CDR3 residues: CAGSPPRRTNTGELFS. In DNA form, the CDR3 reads TGTGCCGGCAGTCCGCCTAGGAGGACGAACACCGGGGAGCTGTTTTCT.